The TCR beta chain under discussion was sequenced for a study of blood T cell repertoires in COVID-19. Study as a whole: The United States, Italy and Spain supplied acute and convalescent COVID-19 samples. PBMCs, B-cell-depleted T cells, or T cells were the source of the cDNA or gDNA that made up the material.

Per the original data handling: Amplified reference gene primers provided the basis for estimating nucleated cell counts. Sequencing was performed with immunoSEQ multiplex PCR; in TCRdb, only in-frame clones are kept and a portion is missing. The V and J calls and clone size come from that table; D and trimming were worked out from the DNA. The table records 200,000 to 250,000 clones, 89% of them present only once. J was trimmed by 2 bases and V by 5 bases; bases with no gene match: 7. The CDR3 is made up of 15 amino acids. CDR1 and CDR2 (germline): LNHDA, SQIVND (reference sequence). Input material: peripheral blood. The TCR was taken from a woman aged 40-49 years with acute or convalescent COVID-19. The chain recombines TRBV19 with TRBJ2-3; 7 bases are shared with TRBD2. The CDR3 spells CASSPREESTDTQYF. The DNA for the CDR3 is TGTGCCAGTAGTCCCCGGGAGGAATCCACAGATACGCAGTATTTT.